These 21 T cell receptor beta chains came from one sample sequenced in a study of CD8 T cells in Susac syndrome. A quantity of about 0.5 to 1 ug RNA underwent reverse transcription using random hexamers. TCRdb redid the calling of the immunoSEQ multiplex PCR reads with MiXCR, one entry per CDR3 protein. Of tens of thousands of distinct CDR3 sequences listed, 95% to 96% are singletons. Sequenced material: CD4+ T cells from PBMCs. The receptors here all came from a human donor with multiple sclerosis.

The gene calls are TRBV14 and TRBJ1-1, with 10 bases identical to TRBD1. Germline lookup yields CDR1 SGHDN and CDR2 FVKESK. The CDR3 contains 14 residues. J lost 9 bases, V lost 4 bases, and 8 bases had no gene match. The CDR3 loop reads CASSPLIDRGQAFF. CDR3 coding DNA: TGTGCCAGCAGCCCTCTAATTGACAGGGGGCAAGCTTTCTTT.

The chain is built from TRBV12-3 or TRBV12-4 and TRBJ1-6, with D maybe TRBD1 (5 bases). V lost 7 bases and J 1 base, leaving 8 bases between the germline ends. The length of the CDR3 is 14 residues. The CDR3 DNA follows: TGTGCCAGCACTAGACAGTCCTATAATTCACCCCTCCACTTT. This encodes CASTRQSYNSPLHF.

This clonotype was picked up one time. The chain is built from TRBV5-1 and TRBJ2-7, with TRBD1 matching over 8 bases. CDR3 length: 14 residues. Trimming took 3 bases from V and 6 from J; bases not matched to a gene: 8. Germline V gives CDR1 SGHRS, CDR2 YFSETQ. In nucleotides, the CDR3 is TGCGCCAGCAGCTGGAGGGGACAGGAGGCCGAGCAGTACTTC. It yields the protein CASSWRGQEAEQYF.

This clonotype was seen just once. This chain joins TRBV28 and TRBJ2-6, with 7 nucleotides matching TRBD1. The CDR3 is 15 amino acids. V lost 6 bases and J lost 4; bases outside the gene matches: 6. CDR1 and CDR2 (germline): MDHEN, SYDVKM. CDR3 protein: CASRRGGSGANVLTF. The CDR3 bases are TGTGCCAGCAGACGAGGGGGCTCCGGGGCCAACGTCCTGACTTTC.

As DNA, the CDR3 is TGCAGTGCGGACGGACAGGGCTCCTACGAGCAGTACTTC. Translation: CSADGQGSYEQYF. This chain connects TRBV20-1 to TRBJ2-7, with 8 positions matching TRBD1. Germline V gives CDR1 DFQATT, CDR2 SNEGSKA (reference sequence). Losses at the gene ends were 6 bases for V and 0 bases for J; bases not matched to a gene: 4. This CDR3 is 13 amino acids long.

The chain combines TRBV7-9 with TRBJ2-1, with 11 bases aligning to TRBD2. The CDR3 extends over 16 amino acids. Germline-derived CDR1 and CDR2 are SEHNR and FQNEAQ (reference sequence). V gave up 4 bases and J gave up 5 bases; unmatched junction bases: 7. CDR3 sequence: CASSSGGTSGHNEQFF. The CDR3 DNA follows: TGTGCCAGCAGCTCAGGAGGGACTAGCGGACACAATGAGCAGTTCTTC.

The chain carries TRBV5-1 and TRBJ2-7; no reliable D call. The CDR3 contains 12 residues. Trimming removed 4 bases at V and 6 bases at J, with 11 bases between. In germline, CDR1 is SGHRS, CDR2 YFSETQ. CDR3 bases: TGCGCCAGCAGCCAAGCGCTAGGCGAGCAGTACTTC. This sequence encodes CASSQALGEQYF. Complete variable domain (other parts from reference TRBV5-1 and TRBJ2-7): KAGVTQTPRYLIKTRGQQVTLSCSPISGHRSVSWYQQTPGQGLQFLFEYFSETQRNKGNFPGRFSGRQFSNSRSEMNVSTLELGDSALYLCASSQALGEQYFGPGTRLTVT.

The chain has TRBV12-3 or TRBV12-4 and TRBJ1-1, with 10 bases lining up with TRBD1. V lost 5 bases and J lost 0; bases outside the gene matches: 3. The CDR3 is 15 residues long. The CDR3 here is CASSPGTGVNTEAFF. In nucleotides, the CDR3 is TGTGCCAGCAGTCCGGGGACAGGGGTGAACACTGAAGCTTTCTTT.

CDR3 loop: CASSPSALDTEAFF. The DNA of the CDR3 is TGTGCCAGCAGCCCAAGCGCCCTGGACACTGAAGCTTTCTTT. The chain recombines TRBV12-3 or TRBV12-4 with TRBJ1-1; D remains ambiguous. The CDR3 runs 14 residues. V dropped 6 bases and J dropped 3 bases, with 14 bases sitting between them.

V usage is TRBV4-2 and J usage is TRBJ1-6; 9 nucleotides line up with TRBD1. CDR3 size: 19 residues. From germline, CDR1 is LGHNA and CDR2 YNFKEQ. The ends lost 2 bases at V and 0 bases at J; junction bases unmatched: 8. CDR3 protein: CASSQQGTGWNSYNSPLHF. CDR3 coding DNA: TGTGCCAGCAGCCAACAAGGGACAGGGTGGAACTCCTATAATTCACCCCTCCACTTT.

The V call is TRBV6-5, the J call TRBJ2-1; 10 bases match TRBD1. The CDR3 is made up of 14 amino acids. V shed 6 bases and J 8 bases; nucleotides not matched to a gene: 7. CDR1 and CDR2 from the germline V gene are MNHEY and SVGAGI. The CDR3: CASRLDRGRDEQFF. For the CDR3, the DNA is TGTGCCAGCAGACTCGACAGGGGGCGCGATGAGCAGTTCTTC.

J is TRBJ2-1 and V is TRBV30, with a weak D call TRBD2 (5 bases). Per germline, CDR1 GTSNPN and CDR2 SVGIG (reference sequence). V was cut by 5 bases and J by 10 bases, with 18 bases left in between. The CDR3 spans 13 residues. The CDR3 loop reads CAWRGPNYGEQFF. CDR3 in DNA: TGTGCCTGGCGCGGGCCTAACTACGGGGAGCAGTTCTTC.

The genes are TRBV6-6 and TRBJ1-5; the match to TRBD1 covers 8 bases. Germline V gene data show CDR1 as MNHNY and CDR2 as SVGAGI (reference sequence). This CDR3 has 13 residues. After removal of 6 bases from V and 7 bases from J, the junction contained 5 bases not matched to a gene. CDR3 in amino acids: CASRTGGGQPQHF. As DNA, the CDR3 is TGTGCCAGCAGAACAGGGGGGGGACAGCCCCAGCATTTT.

V gene TRBV5-1 combines with J gene TRBJ2-1; D is undetermined. This CDR3 comprises 13 residues. V was clipped by 3 bases and J by 9 bases, with 13 bases between them. Germline CDR1 SGHRS, CDR2 YFSETQ. The CDR3 here is CASSSVTDGEQFF. The CDR3 region has the DNA TGCGCCAGCAGCTCCGTGACCGACGGTGAGCAGTTCTTC.

The chain links TRBV3-1 to TRBJ1-2; D is unresolved. Germline-derived CDR1 and CDR2 are LGHDT and YNNKEL (reference sequence). V lost 5 bases, J lost 10 bases, and 11 bases lay in between. CDR3 size: 11 residues. The CDR3 coding sequence is TGTGCCAGCAGCTCAGACGGACTCTACACCTTC. It yields the protein CASSSDGLYTF.

CDR3 in amino acids: CSATAGQGPRNQPQHF. As DNA, the CDR3 is TGCAGTGCTACGGCCGGACAGGGCCCCCGAAATCAGCCCCAGCATTTT. V is TRBV20-1 and J is TRBJ1-5; TRBD1 matches 8 bases. V gave up 4 bases and J gave up 4 bases; unmatched junction bases: 12. The CDR3 has 16 residues. CDR1 and CDR2 from the germline V gene are DFQATT and SNEGSKA (reference sequence).

CDR3 loop: CASTRGGGANTEAFF. The DNA for the CDR3 is TGTGCCAGCACCCGCGGCGGGGGCGCGAACACTGAAGCTTTCTTT. This rearrangement joins TRBV6-5 to TRBJ1-1; a possible D gene is TRBD1 (6 bases). Germline CDR1 and CDR2: MNHEY and SVGAGI. CDR3 length equals 15 residues. Trimming took off 7 bases at V and 1 base at J, with 16 bases between the two ends.

The chain employs TRBV7-2 and TRBJ2-7, with 8 bases lining up with TRBD1. Germline trimming cut 5 bases from V and 1 base from J; bases unmatched to any gene: 4. Germline V gene data show CDR1 as SGHTA and CDR2 as FQGNSA. The CDR3 has 14 residues. DNA of the CDR3: TGTGCCAGCAGCCCCCGACAGGGGTCCTACGAGCAGTACTTC. This gives the protein CASSPRQGSYEQYF.

The chain carries TRBV28 and TRBJ2-1; D remains ambiguous. The ends were cut back, 6 bases at V and 8 bases at J, with 8 bases in the middle. CDR1 is MDHEN and CDR2 is SYDVKM in the germline V gene. This CDR3 is built from 11 residues. In DNA, the CDR3 is TGTGCCAGCAGAAATGAGTATGAGCAGTTCTTC. It is translated as CASRNEYEQFF.

For the CDR3, the DNA is TGCGCCAGCAGCTTGGCGGGACAGGGAGATTCACCCCTCCACTTT. Its translation is CASSLAGQGDSPLHF. The V gene is TRBV5-1, the J gene TRBJ1-6; TRBD1 matches 9 bases. J gave up 8 bases and V 0 bases, and 3 bases lay outside the gene matches. The germline CDR1 and CDR2 sequences are SGHRS and YFSETQ. The CDR3 consists of 15 residues. Supplemented by reference TRBV5-1 and TRBJ1-6, the full variable domain reads KAGVTQTPRYLIKTRGQQVTLSCSPISGHRSVSWYQQTPGQGLQFLFEYFSETQRNKGNFPGRFSGRQFSNSRSEMNVSTLELGDSALYLCASSLAGQGDSPLHFGNGTRLTVT.

For the CDR3, the DNA is TGTGCCAGCAGCTTGGGGCAGGGGGCCCCAAAGACCCAGTACTTC. Encoded protein: CASSLGQGAPKTQYF. V and J are TRBV5-6 and TRBJ2-5, with 8 nucleotides matching TRBD1. V lost 0 bases and J lost 6; bases outside the gene matches: 7. CDR3 length: 15 residues. Germline V gives CDR1 SGHDT, CDR2 YYEEEE. The complete variable domain, with remaining parts taken from reference TRBV5-6 and TRBJ2-5, reads DAGVTQSPTHLIKTRGQQVTLRCSPKSGHDTVSWYQQALGQGPQFIFQYYEEEERQRGNFPDRFSGHQFPNYSSELNVNALLLGDSALYLCASSLGQGAPKTQYFGPGTRLLVL.